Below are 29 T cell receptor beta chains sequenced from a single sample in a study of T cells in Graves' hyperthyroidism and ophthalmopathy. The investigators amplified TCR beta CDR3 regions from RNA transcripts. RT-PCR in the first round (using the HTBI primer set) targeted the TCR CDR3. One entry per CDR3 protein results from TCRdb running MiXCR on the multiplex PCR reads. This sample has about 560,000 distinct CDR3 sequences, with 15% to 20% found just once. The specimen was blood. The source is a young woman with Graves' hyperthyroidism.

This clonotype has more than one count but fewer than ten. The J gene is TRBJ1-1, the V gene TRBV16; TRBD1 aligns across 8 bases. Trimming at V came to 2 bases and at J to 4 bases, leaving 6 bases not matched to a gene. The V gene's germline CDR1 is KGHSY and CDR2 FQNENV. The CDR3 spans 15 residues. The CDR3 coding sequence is TGTGCCAGCAGCCAAACCACAGGGGGTAGCACTGAAGCTTTCTTT. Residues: CASSQTTGGSTEAFF.

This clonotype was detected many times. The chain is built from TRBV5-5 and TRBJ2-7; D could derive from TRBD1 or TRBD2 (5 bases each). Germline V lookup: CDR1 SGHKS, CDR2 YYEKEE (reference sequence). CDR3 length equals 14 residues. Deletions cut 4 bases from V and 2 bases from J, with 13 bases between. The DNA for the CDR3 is TGTGCCAGCAGCGGGTCAGCGGACACCTACGAGCAGTACTTC. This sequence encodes CASSGSADTYEQYF.

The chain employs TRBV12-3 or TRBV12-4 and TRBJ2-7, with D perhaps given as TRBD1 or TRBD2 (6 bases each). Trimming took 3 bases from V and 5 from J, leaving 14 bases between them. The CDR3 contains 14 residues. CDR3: CASSLVGGGDEQYF. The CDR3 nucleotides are TGTGCCAGCAGTTTGGTCGGGGGCGGCGACGAGCAGTACTTC.

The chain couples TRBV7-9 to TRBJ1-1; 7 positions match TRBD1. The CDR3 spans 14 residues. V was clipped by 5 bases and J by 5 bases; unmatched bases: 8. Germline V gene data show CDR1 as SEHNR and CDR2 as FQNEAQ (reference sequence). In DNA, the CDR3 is TGTGCCAGCAGCCATACGACAGGGAAGACTGAAGCTTTCTTT. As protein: CASSHTTGKTEAFF.

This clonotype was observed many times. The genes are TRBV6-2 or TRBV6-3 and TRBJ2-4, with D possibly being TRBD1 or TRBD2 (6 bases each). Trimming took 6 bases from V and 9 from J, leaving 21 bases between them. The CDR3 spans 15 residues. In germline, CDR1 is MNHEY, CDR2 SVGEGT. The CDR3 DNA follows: TGTGCCAGCAGCACCGGAGGGACGGGGGCCCTCATTCAGTACTTC. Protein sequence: CASSTGGTGALIQYF.

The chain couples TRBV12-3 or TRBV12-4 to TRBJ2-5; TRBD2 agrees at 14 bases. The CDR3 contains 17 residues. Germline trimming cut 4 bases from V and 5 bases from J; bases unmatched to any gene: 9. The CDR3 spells CASSSGTSGGYYETQYF. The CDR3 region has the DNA TGTGCCAGCAGTTCGGGGACTAGCGGGGGCTATTACGAGACCCAGTACTTC.

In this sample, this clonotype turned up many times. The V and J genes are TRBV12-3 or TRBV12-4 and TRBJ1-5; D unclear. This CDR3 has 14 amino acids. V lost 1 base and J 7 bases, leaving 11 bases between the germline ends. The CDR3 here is CASSLVEGRQPQHF. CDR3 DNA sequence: TGTGCCAGCAGTTTAGTAGAGGGTCGGCAGCCCCAGCATTTT.

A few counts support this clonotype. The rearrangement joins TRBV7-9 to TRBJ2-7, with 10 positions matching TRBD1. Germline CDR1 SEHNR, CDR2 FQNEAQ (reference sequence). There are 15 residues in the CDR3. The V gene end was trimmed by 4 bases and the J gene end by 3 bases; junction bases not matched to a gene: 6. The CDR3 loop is CASSYGTGDFYEQYF. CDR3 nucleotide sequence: TGTGCCAGCAGCTACGGGACAGGGGATTTCTACGAGCAGTACTTC.

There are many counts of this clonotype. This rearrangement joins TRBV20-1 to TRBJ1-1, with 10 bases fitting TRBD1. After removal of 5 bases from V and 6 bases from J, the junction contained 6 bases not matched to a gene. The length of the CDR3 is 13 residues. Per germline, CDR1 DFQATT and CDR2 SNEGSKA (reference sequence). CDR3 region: CSAGKTGGSEAFF. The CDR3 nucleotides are TGCAGTGCTGGGAAGACAGGGGGCTCTGAAGCTTTCTTT.

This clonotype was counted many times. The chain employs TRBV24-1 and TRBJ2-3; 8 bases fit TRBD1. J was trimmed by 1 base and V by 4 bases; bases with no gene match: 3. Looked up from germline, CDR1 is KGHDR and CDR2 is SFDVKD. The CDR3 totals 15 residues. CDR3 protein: CATSEPDRGTDTQYF. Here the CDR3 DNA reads TGTGCCACCAGTGAGCCGGACAGGGGCACAGATACGCAGTATTTT.

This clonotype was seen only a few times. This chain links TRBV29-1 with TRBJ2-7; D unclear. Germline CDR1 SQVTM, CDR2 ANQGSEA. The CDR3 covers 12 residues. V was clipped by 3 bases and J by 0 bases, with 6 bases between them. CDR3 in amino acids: CSVEFSSYEQYF. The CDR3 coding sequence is TGCAGCGTTGAGTTCAGCTCCTACGAGCAGTACTTC.

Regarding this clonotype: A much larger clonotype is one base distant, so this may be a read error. As DNA, the CDR3 is TGTGCTAGTGGTTTGGTACTTGGGCGGGAGTACAATGGGCAGTTCTTC. It is translated as CASGLVLGREYNGQFF. V usage is TRBV12-5 and J usage is TRBJ2-1; 7 bases align to TRBD2. CDR1 LGHNT and CDR2 FRNRAP come from the germline V gene. This CDR3 comprises 16 residues.

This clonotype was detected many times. CDR3 in DNA: TGTGCCAGCAGCTCAGGAGATGAGCAGTTCTTC. Protein product: CASSSGDEQFF. This chain connects TRBV7-9 to TRBJ2-1; unclear D gene. Looked up from germline, CDR1 is SEHNR and CDR2 is FQNEAQ (reference sequence). Trimming shortened V by 4 bases and J by 8 bases, and 6 bases separated the two germline ends. The CDR3 runs to 11 residues.

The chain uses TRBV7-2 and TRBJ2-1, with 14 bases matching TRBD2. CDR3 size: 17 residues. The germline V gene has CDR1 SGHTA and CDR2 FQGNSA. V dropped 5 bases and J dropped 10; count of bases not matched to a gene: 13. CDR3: CASSLTTSGGASGEQFF. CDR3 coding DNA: TGTGCCAGCAGCCTTACGACTAGCGGGGGGGCTTCTGGAGAGCAGTTCTTC.

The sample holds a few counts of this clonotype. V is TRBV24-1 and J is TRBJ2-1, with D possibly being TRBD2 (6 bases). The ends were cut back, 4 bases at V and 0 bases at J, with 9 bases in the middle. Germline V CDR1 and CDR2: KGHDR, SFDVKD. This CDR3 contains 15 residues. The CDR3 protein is CATSDSGSSYNEQFF. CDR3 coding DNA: TGTGCCACCAGTGACTCCGGGAGCTCCTACAATGAGCAGTTCTTC.

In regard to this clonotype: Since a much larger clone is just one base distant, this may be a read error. CDR3 bases: TGTGCCAGCAGCTTAGGCTTGGGGGGGGGGTTACAAAGTGAGCAGTACTTC. It encodes CASSLGLGGGLQSEQYF. The chain recombines TRBV7-2 with TRBJ2-7; TRBD2 matches 7 bases. Germline CDR1 reads SGHTA; CDR2 reads FQGNSA. Trimming cost V 1 base and J 7 bases; bases outside gene matches: 16. This CDR3 region has 17 residues.

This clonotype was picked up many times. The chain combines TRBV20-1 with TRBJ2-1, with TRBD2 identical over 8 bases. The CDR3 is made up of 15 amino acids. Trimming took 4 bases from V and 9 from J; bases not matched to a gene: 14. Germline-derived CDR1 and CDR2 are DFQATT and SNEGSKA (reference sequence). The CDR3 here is CSATVKGLALGEQFF. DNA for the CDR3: TGCAGTGCTACAGTAAAAGGACTAGCATTGGGTGAGCAGTTCTTC.

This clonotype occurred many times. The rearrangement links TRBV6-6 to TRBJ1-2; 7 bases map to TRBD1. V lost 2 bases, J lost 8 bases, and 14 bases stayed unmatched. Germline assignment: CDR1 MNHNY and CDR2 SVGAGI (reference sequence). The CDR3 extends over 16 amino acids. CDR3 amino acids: CASSYELQGVGYGYTF. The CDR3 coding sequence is TGTGCCAGCAGTTACGAGCTCCAGGGGGTGGGCTACGGCTACACCTTC.

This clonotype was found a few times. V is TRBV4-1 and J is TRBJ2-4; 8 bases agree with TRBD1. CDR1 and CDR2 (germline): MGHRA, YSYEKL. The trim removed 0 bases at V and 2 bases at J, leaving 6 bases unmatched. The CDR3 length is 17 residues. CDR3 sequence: CASSQDPQGASKNIQYF. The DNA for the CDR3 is TGCGCCAGCAGCCAAGACCCCCAGGGGGCATCCAAAAACATTCAGTACTTC.

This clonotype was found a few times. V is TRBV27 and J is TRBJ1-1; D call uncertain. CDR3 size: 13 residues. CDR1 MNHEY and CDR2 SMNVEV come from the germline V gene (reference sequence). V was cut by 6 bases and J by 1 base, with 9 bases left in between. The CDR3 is CASSTRENTEAFF. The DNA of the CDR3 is TGTGCCAGCAGCACACGGGAGAACACTGAAGCTTTCTTT.

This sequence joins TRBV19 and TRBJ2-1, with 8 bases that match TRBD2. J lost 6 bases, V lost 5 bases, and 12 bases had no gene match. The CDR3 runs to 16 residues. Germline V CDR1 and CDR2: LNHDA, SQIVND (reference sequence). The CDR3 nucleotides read TGTGCCAGTAGTTCCCCCGGGACTAGAGCCCGCAATGAGCAGTTCTTC. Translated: CASSSPGTRARNEQFF. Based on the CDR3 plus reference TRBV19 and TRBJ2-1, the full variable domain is DGGITQSPKYLFRKEGQNVTLSCEQNLNHDAMYWYRQDPGQGLRLIYYSQIVNDFQKGDIAEGYSVSREKKESFPLTVTSAQKNPTAFYLCASSSPGTRARNEQFFGPGTRLTVL.

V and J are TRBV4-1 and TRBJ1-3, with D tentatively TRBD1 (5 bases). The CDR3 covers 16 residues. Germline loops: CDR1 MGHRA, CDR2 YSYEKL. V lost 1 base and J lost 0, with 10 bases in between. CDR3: CASSQGKGFSGNTIYF. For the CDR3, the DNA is TGCGCCAGCAGCCAAGGGAAGGGGTTCTCTGGAAACACCATATATTTT.

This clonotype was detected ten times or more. The CDR3 DNA reads as TGCAGTGCTCCGCTAACCCTGAGCGAGCAGTACTTC. It encodes CSAPLTLSEQYF. The chain joins TRBV20-1 to TRBJ2-7; no definite D call. CDR3 size: 12 residues. V lost 5 bases, J lost 6 bases, and 14 bases lay in between. Germline V lookup: CDR1 DFQATT, CDR2 SNEGSKA (reference sequence).

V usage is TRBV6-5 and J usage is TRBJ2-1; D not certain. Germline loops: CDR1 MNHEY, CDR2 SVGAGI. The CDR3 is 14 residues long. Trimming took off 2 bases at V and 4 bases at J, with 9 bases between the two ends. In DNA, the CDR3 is TGTGCCAGCAGTTACGTGGACCAATACAATGAGCAGTTCTTC. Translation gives CASSYVDQYNEQFF.

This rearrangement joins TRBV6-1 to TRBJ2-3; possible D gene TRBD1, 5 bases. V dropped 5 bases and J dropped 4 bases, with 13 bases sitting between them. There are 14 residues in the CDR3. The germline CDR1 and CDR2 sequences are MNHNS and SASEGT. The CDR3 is CASSNPTGADTQYF. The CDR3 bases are TGTGCCAGCAGTAACCCTACAGGCGCAGATACGCAGTATTTT.

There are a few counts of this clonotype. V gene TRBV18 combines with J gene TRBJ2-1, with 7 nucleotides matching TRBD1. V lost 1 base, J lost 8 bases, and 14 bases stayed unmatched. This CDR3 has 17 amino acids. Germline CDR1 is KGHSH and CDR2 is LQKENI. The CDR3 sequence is CASSPRSGRGSVDEQFF. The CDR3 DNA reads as TGTGCCAGCTCACCACGGTCGGGCAGGGGGTCAGTGGATGAGCAGTTCTTC. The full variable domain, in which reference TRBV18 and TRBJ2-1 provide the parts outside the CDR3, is NAGVMQNPRHLVRRRGQEARLRCSPMKGHSHVYWYRQLPEEGLKFMVYLQKENIIDESGMPKERFSAEFPKEGPSILRIQQVVRGDSAAYFCASSPRSGRGSVDEQFFGPGTRLTVL.

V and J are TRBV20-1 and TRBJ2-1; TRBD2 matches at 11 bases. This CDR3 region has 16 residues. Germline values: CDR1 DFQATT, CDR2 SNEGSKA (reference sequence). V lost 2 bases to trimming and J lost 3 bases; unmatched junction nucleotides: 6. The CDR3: CSARSTGTSGYNEQFF. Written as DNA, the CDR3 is TGCAGTGCTAGAAGTACCGGGACTAGCGGCTACAATGAGCAGTTCTTC.

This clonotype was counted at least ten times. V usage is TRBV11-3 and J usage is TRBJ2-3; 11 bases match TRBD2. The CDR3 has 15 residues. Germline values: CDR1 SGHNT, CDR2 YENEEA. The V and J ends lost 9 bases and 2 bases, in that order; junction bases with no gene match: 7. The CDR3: CASGIAGGATDTQYF. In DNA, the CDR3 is TGTGCCAGTGGAATAGCGGGGGGGGCCACAGATACGCAGTATTTT.

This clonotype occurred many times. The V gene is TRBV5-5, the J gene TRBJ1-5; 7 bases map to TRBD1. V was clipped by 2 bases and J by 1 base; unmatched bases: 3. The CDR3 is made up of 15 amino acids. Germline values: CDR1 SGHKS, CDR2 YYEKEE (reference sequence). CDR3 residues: CASSFRGESNQPQHF. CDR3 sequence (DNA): TGTGCCAGCAGCTTCAGGGGGGAGAGCAATCAGCCCCAGCATTTT.